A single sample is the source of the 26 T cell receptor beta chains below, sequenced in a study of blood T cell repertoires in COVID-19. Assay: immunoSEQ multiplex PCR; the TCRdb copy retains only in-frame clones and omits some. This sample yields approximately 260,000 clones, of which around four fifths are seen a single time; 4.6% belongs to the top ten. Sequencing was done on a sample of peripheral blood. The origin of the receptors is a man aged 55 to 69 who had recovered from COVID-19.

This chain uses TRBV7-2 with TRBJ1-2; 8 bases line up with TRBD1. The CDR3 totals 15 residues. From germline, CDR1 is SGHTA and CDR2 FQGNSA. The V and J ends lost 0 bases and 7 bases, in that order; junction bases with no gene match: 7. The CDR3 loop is CASSLAQGANGGYTF. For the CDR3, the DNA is TGTGCCAGCAGCTTAGCGCAGGGGGCGAATGGTGGCTACACCTTC.

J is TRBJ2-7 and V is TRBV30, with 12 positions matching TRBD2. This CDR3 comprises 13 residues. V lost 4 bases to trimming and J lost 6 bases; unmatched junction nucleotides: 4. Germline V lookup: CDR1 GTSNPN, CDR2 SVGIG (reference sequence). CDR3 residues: CAWKLAGGSEQYF. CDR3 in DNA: TGTGCCTGGAAACTAGCGGGAGGAAGCGAGCAGTACTTC.

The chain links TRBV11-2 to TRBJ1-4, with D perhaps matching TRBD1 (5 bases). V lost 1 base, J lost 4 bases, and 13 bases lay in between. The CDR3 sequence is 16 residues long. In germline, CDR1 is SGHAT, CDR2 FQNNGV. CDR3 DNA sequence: TGTGCCAGCAGCTTAGTGGGGGGACGCCTTAATGAAAAACTGTTTTTT. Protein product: CASSLVGGRLNEKLFF.

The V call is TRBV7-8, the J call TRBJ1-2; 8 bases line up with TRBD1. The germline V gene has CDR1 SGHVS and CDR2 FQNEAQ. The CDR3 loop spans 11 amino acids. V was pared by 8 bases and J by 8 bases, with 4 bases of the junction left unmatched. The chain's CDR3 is CASGTGWGYTF. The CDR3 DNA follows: TGTGCCAGCGGGACAGGCTGGGGCTACACCTTC.

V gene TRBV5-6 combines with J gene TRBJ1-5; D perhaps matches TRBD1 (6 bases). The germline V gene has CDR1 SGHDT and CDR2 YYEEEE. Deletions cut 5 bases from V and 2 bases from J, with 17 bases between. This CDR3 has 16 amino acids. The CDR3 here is CASSRQQGGGNQPQHF. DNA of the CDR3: TGTGCCAGCAGTAGGCAACAGGGTGGGGGCAATCAGCCCCAGCATTTT.

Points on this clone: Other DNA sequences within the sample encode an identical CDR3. CDR3 sequence reads: CASSPGQTYNEQFF. CDR3 bases: TGCGCCAGCAGCCCAGGACAAACCTACAATGAGCAGTTCTTC. The chain couples TRBV5-1 to TRBJ2-1; possible D gene TRBD1, 5 bases. CDR1 and CDR2 (germline): SGHRS, YFSETQ. Between the trimmed V and J ends, which lost 4 bases and 2 bases, there was a span of 10 bases. This CDR3 is built from 14 residues.

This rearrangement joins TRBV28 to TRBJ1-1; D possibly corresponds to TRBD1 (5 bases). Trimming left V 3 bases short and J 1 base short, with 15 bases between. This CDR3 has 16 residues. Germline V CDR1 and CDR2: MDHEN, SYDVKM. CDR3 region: CASSLGQTTKNTEAFF. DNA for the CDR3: TGTGCCAGCAGTTTGGGGCAGACAACTAAGAACACTGAAGCTTTCTTT.

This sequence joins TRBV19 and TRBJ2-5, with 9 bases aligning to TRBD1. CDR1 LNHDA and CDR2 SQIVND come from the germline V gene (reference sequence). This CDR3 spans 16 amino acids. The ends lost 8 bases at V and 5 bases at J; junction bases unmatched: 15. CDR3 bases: TGTGCCAGTGGACAGGGGAATATAGCTATGAAGGAGACCCAGTACTTC. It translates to CASGQGNIAMKETQYF.

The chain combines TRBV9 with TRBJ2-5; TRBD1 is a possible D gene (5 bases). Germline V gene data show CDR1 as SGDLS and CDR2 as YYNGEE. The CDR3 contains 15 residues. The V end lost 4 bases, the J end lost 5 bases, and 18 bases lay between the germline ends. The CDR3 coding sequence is TGTGCCAGCAGCTCACAGGTAGGATCCCGGGAGACCCAGTACTTC. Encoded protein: CASSSQVGSRETQYF.

This CDR3 is CASSVAGRSHEQFF. CDR3 in DNA: TGTGCCAGCAGCGTGGCAGGGAGGAGCCATGAGCAGTTCTTC. This rearrangement joins TRBV9 to TRBJ2-1; maybe TRBD2 (6 bases). CDR3 length equals 14 residues. Between the trimmed V and J ends, which lost 2 bases and 8 bases, there was a span of 14 bases. Germline values: CDR1 SGDLS, CDR2 YYNGEE.

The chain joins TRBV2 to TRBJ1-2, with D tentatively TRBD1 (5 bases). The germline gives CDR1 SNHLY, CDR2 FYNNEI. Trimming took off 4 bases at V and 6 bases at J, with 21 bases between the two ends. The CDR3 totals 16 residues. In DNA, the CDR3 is TGTGCCAGCAGTGCCTCGGCGGTACCCAGGGAAGATGGCTACACCTTC. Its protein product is CASSASAVPREDGYTF.

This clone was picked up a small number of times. The CDR3 DNA follows: TGTGCCAGCAGTGAAAAGCTCGGACTTAGCAATCAGCCCCAGCATTTT. This gives the protein CASSEKLGLSNQPQHF. The chain employs TRBV2 and TRBJ1-5, with unresolved D. The V and J ends lost 2 bases and 0 bases respectively, with 11 bases between them. The CDR3 is made up of 16 amino acids. Per the germline V gene, CDR1 is SNHLY and CDR2 is FYNNEI.

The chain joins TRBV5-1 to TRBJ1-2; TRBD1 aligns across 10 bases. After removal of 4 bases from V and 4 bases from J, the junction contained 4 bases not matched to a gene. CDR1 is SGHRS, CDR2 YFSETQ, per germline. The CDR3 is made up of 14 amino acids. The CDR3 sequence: CASSTGQGGYGYTF. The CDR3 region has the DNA TGCGCCAGCAGCACTGGACAGGGGGGCTATGGCTACACCTTC.

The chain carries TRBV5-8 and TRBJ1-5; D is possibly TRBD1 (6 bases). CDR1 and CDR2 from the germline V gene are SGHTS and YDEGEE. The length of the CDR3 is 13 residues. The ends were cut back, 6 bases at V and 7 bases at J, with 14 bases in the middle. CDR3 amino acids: CASTGGALQPQHF. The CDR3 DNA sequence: TGTGCCAGCACGGGGGGGGCTCTCCAGCCCCAGCATTTT.

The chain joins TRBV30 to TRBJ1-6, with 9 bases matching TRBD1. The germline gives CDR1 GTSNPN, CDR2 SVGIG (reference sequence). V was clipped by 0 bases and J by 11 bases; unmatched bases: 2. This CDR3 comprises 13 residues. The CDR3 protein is CAWSVQGAAPLHF. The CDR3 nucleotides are TGTGCCTGGAGTGTACAGGGGGCCGCACCCCTCCACTTT.

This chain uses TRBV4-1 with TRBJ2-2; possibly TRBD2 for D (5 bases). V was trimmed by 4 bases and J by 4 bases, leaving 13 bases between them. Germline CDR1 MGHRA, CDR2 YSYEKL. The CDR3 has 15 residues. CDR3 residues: CASSPAAGLTGELFF. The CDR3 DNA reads TGCGCCAGCAGCCCAGCGGCGGGCCTCACCGGGGAGCTGTTTTTT.

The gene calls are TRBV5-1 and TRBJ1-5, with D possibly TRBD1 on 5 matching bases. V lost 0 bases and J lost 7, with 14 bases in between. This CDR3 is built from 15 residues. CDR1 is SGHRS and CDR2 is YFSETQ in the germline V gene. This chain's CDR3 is CASSLAGDVGQPQHF. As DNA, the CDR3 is TGCGCCAGCAGCTTGGCGGGGGATGTGGGGCAGCCCCAGCATTTT.

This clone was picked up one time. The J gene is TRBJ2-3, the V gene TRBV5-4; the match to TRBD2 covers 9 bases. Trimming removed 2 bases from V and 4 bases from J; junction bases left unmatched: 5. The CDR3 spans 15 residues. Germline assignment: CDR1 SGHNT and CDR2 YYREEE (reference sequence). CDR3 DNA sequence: TGTGCCAGCAGCTTCCCTAGCGGGGAATCAGATACGCAGTATTTT. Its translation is CASSFPSGESDTQYF.

Written as DNA, the CDR3 is TGTGCAATACAAAGTCAGGGGGATACTGAAGCTTTCTTT. It codes for CAIQSQGDTEAFF. The rearrangement uses TRBV2 and TRBJ1-1; 7 bases map to TRBD1. The CDR3 is made up of 13 amino acids. The germline CDR1 and CDR2 sequences are SNHLY and FYNNEI.

The CDR3 region has the DNA TGTGCCTGGAGGACAGGGTTGAATTCACCCCTCCACTTT. Protein: CAWRTGLNSPLHF. The chain combines TRBV30 with TRBJ1-6, with 7 positions matching TRBD1. This CDR3 comprises 13 residues. Germline V gene lookup returns CDR1 GTSNPN and CDR2 SVGIG (reference sequence). J lost 7 bases, V lost 3 bases, and 3 bases had no gene match.

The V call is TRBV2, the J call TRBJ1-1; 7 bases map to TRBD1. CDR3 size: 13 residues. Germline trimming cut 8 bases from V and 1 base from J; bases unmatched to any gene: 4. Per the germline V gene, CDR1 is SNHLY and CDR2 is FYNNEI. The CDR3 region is CASRWTGNTEAFF. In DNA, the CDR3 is TGTGCCAGCCGCTGGACAGGGAACACTGAAGCTTTCTTT.

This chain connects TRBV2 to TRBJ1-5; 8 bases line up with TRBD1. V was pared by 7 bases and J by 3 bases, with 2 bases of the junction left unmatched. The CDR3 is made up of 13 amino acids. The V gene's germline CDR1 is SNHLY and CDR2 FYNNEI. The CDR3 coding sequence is TGTGCCAGCACAGGGGGCTACAATCAGCCCCAGCATTTT. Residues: CASTGGYNQPQHF. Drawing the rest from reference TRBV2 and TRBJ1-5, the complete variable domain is EPEVTQTPSHQVTQMGQEVILRCVPISNHLYFYWYRQILGQKVEFLVSFYNNEISEKSEIFDDQFSVERPDGSNFTLKIRSTKLEDSAMYFCASTGGYNQPQHFGDGTRLSIL.

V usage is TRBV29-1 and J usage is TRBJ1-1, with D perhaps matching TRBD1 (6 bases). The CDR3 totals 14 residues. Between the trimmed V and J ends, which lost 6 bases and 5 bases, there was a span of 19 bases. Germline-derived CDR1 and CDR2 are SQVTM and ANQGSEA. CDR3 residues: CSVAGAGVGTEAFF. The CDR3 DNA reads TGCAGCGTCGCTGGGGCAGGGGTTGGGACTGAAGCTTTCTTT.

CDR3 loop: CASSPQTGGGSPLHF. The DNA for the CDR3 is TGTGCCAGCAGCCCTCAGACAGGGGGTGGATCACCCCTCCACTTT. The chain combines TRBV7-2 with TRBJ1-6; 9 bases are a match to TRBD1. The CDR3 length is 15 residues. The junction had 9 bases not matched to a gene; V was cut back by 5 bases and J by 10 bases. Per the germline V gene, CDR1 is SGHTA and CDR2 is FQGNSA.

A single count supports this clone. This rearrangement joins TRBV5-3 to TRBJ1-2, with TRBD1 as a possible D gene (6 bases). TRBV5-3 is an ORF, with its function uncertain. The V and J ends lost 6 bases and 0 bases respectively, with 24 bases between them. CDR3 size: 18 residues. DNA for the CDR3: TGTGCCAGAACCTACGTCGGGGACACACGAAATACTAACTATGGCTACACCTTC. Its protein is CARTYVGDTRNTNYGYTF.

This CDR3 is CASRYGVNTEAFF. The CDR3 DNA follows: TGTGCCAGCCGATACGGGGTGAACACTGAAGCTTTCTTT. The genes are TRBV30 and TRBJ1-1; no clear D. The CDR3 totals 13 residues. Looked up from germline, CDR1 is GTSNPN and CDR2 is SVGIG (reference sequence). Trimming removed 8 bases from V and 0 bases from J, with 13 bases in between.